The rows below give T cell receptor beta chains drawn from one sample of a study of blood T cell repertoires in COVID-19. Using immunoSEQ multiplex PCR, the repertoire was profiled, and TCRdb retains in-frame clones only, with some absent. The sample carries around 140,000 clones, about four fifths recorded once. Sequences were obtained from peripheral blood. Receptors were obtained from a human donor in a cohort sampled during active COVID-19. CDR3s include the opening cysteine and the closing phenylalanine or tryptophan. A D gene is named only where the DNA matches it firmly. A row's size may be missing; if present it is once, few, many or a size class.

abundance: -; d_gene: -; j_gene: TRBJ2-7; v_gene: TRBV21-1; CDR3nt: TGTGCCAGCAGCACCTGGACAGGGGTCTACGAGCAGTACTTC; CDR3aa: CASSTWTGVYEQYF
abundance: -; d_gene: -; j_gene: TRBJ2-1; v_gene: TRBV19; CDR3nt: TGTGCCAGTTCCCGAGACAGGCCTCCTTCCTACAATGAGCAGTTCTTC; CDR3aa: CASSRDRPPSYNEQFF
abundance: -; d_gene: TRBD1; j_gene: TRBJ1-2; v_gene: TRBV28; CDR3nt: TGTGCCAGCAGTCCCTACGGGGACAGCCCTTATGGCTACACCTTC; CDR3aa: CASSPYGDSPYGYTF
abundance: -; d_gene: -; j_gene: TRBJ2-7; v_gene: TRBV12-1; CDR3nt: TGTGCCAGCAGCTCTCTAGCGGGGGAGCAGTACTTC; CDR3aa: CASSSLAGEQYF
abundance: few; d_gene: TRBD2; j_gene: TRBJ2-2; v_gene: TRBV24-1; CDR3nt: TGTGCCACCAGTGACCCGGGGGGGCCCCTGAACACCGGGGAGCTGTTTTTT; CDR3aa: CATSDPGGPLNTGELFF
abundance: once; d_gene: -; j_gene: TRBJ2-7; v_gene: TRBV10-3; CDR3nt: TGTGCCATCAGTGGAGGCGGGGGGGACAGGAGGACCTACGAGCAGTACTTC; CDR3aa: CAISGGGGDRRTYEQYF
abundance: few; d_gene: -; j_gene: TRBJ2-5; v_gene: TRBV28; CDR3nt: TGTGCCAGCAGTTTGCCAGTCCAAGAGACCCAGTACTTC; CDR3aa: CASSLPVQETQYF
abundance: few; d_gene: -; j_gene: TRBJ1-2; v_gene: TRBV3-1/TRBV3-2; CDR3nt: TGTGCCAGCAGCCTTGAGGTGGGGGCAGACTATGGCTACACCTTC; CDR3aa: CASSLEVGADYGYTF
abundance: -; d_gene: TRBD2; j_gene: TRBJ2-3; v_gene: TRBV7-3; CDR3nt: TGTGCCAGCAGCCCATCTAGCGGAAGCACAGATACGCAGTATTTT; CDR3aa: CASSPSSGSTDTQYF
abundance: -; d_gene: TRBD1; j_gene: TRBJ1-2; v_gene: TRBV28; CDR3nt: TGTGCCAGCCACACACCCCGGGACAGCAAGAACTATGGCTACACCTTC; CDR3aa: CASHTPRDSKNYGYTF
abundance: -; d_gene: TRBD2; j_gene: TRBJ2-2; v_gene: TRBV7-3; CDR3nt: TGTGCCAGCAGCTTAAATCAGGGAGGGTACACCGGGGAGCTGTTTTTT; CDR3aa: CASSLNQGGYTGELFF
abundance: -; d_gene: TRBD2; j_gene: TRBJ2-1; v_gene: TRBV5-1; CDR3nt: TGCGCCAGCAGCTTCGGGGGACTAGCGGGATCCGATGAGCAGTTCTTC; CDR3aa: CASSFGGLAGSDEQFF
abundance: -; d_gene: TRBD1; j_gene: TRBJ1-5; v_gene: TRBV4-3; CDR3nt: TGCGCCAGCAGCCAAGTAGGGGGCGATCAGCCCCAGCATTTT; CDR3aa: CASSQVGGDQPQHF
abundance: -; d_gene: TRBD1; j_gene: TRBJ2-7; v_gene: TRBV27; CDR3nt: TGTGCCAGCAGACCCGGGACAGGGATCCTCGAGCAGTACTTC; CDR3aa: CASRPGTGILEQYF
abundance: -; d_gene: TRBD2; j_gene: TRBJ2-3; v_gene: TRBV2; CDR3nt: TGTGCCAGCACCCGGACTAGCGGTGGGAGAGATACGCAGTATTTT; CDR3aa: CASTRTSGGRDTQYF
abundance: -; d_gene: -; j_gene: TRBJ2-2; v_gene: TRBV6-2/TRBV6-3; CDR3nt: TGTGCCAGCAGTTACTCTACGAGTGGGGAGGTTCGGTGGGAGCTGTTTTTT; CDR3aa: CASSYSTSGEVRWELFF
abundance: -; d_gene: TRBD2; j_gene: TRBJ2-3; v_gene: TRBV4-1; CDR3nt: TGCGCCAGCAGCCAAGTCTATGCGGGAGGGGCGGCAGATACGCAGTATTTT; CDR3aa: CASSQVYAGGAADTQYF
abundance: -; d_gene: TRBD1; j_gene: TRBJ2-5; v_gene: TRBV28; CDR3nt: TGTGCCAGCAGCGACAGGGGGTGGCAAGAGACCCAGTACTTC; CDR3aa: CASSDRGWQETQYF
abundance: once; d_gene: -; j_gene: TRBJ2-5; v_gene: TRBV14; CDR3nt: TGTGCCAGCAGCCAAGTGACGCAGGGGGGCCGAGGAGGGACCCAGTACTTC; CDR3aa: CASSQVTQGGRGGTQYF
abundance: -; d_gene: TRBD2; j_gene: TRBJ2-3; v_gene: TRBV29-1; CDR3nt: TGCAGCGTTGTCGTCCTAGCGGGAGTGTCTGATACGCAGTATTTT; CDR3aa: CSVVVLAGVSDTQYF
abundance: -; d_gene: -; j_gene: TRBJ1-4; v_gene: TRBV5-5; CDR3nt: TGTGCCAGCAGCTTGGCTCCCGGGTCTGGGGAAAAACTGTTTTTT; CDR3aa: CASSLAPGSGEKLFF
abundance: -; d_gene: TRBD1; j_gene: TRBJ2-7; v_gene: TRBV19; CDR3nt: TGTGCCAGTAGTATACGGACAGGGATGGGCTACGAGCAGTACTTC; CDR3aa: CASSIRTGMGYEQYF